This record covers a single T cell receptor beta chain. Its target is unknown. A much larger clone differs from this one at a single base, so this may be a read error. Here the CDR3 omits its conserved ending phenylalanine or tryptophan, so a read error is the likely source. The data belong to a study of glioma-infiltrating T cells. Amplification of TCR alpha and beta CDR3 regions from RNA used iRepertoire nested multiplex PCR. TCRdb re-derived calls from the multiplex PCR reads in MiXCR, one entry per CDR3 protein. The sample consists of approximately 5,800 distinct CDR3 sequences, 40% to 55% of them appearing once. CDR3 length equals 13 residues. Trimming stripped 5 bases from V and 3 bases from J, with 14 bases between. Germline CDR1 is SQVTM and CDR2 is ANQGSEA. Study outcomes and limitations: Gliomas, especially low-grade, showed above-expected tissue-blood divergence; non-neoplastic patients showed below. Tissue and blood shared very few CDR3 sequences.

Sequencing was done on a sample of glioma tissue, nonneoplastic brain tissue, or PBMCs (not recorded which). The TCR was taken from a human donor with low-grade glioma or glioblastoma, undergoing nonglioma brain surgery, or in good health (not recorded which). The chain links TRBV29-1 to TRBJ2-7; TRBD1 is a possible D gene (7 bases). CDR3 amino acids: CSVFNQGGYEQYL. The CDR3 DNA follows: TGCAGCGTTTTCAACCAGGGGGGCTACGAGCAGTACCTC.